This T cell receptor beta chain derives from a study of early T cells in non-severe SARS-CoV-2 infection. Turning to the study itself: Sequencing was performed on bulk RNA from unsorted whole blood, leaving chains unpaired.

Individual cDNA molecules carried attached unique molecular identifiers. TCRdb processed the 5' RACE reads anew with MiXCR; each CDR3 protein has one entry. This sample yields tens of thousands of distinct CDR3 sequences, of which around 11% are seen a single time; 12% belongs to the top ten. The length of the CDR3 is 18 residues. The junction had 12 bases not matched to a gene; V was cut back by 5 bases and J by 2 bases. Germline V gene sequence: CDR1 SGHTS, CDR2 YDEGEE. Study-wide results and limits: Database matching using VDJdb favored anti-spike CD8 responses, with private and CD4 specificities left missing.

This clonotype was seen ten or more times. Its antigen is unknown. This material consisted of whole blood, taken at baseline. This sequence was found in an adult who was a healthcare worker with PCR-confirmed SARS-CoV-2 infection or an uninfected control (not recorded which). The chain couples TRBV5-8 to TRBJ2-6; 8 bases match TRBD1. CDR3 region: CASRRLGQELAGANVLTF. CDR3 DNA: TGTGCCAGCAGGAGGTTGGGACAGGAACTAGCTGGGGCCAACGTCCTGACTTTC.